A single sample gave rise to the 10 T cell receptor beta chains below, sequenced in a study of blood T cell repertoires in COVID-19. TCRdb keeps only in-frame clones here, not all; method: immunoSEQ multiplex PCR. The table includes roughly 180,000 clones, 79% detected once. The specimen sequenced was peripheral blood. Receptors originate from a man aged 60-69 years with active or convalescent COVID-19.

The gene calls are TRBV2 and TRBJ2-2; possibly TRBD1 for D (6 bases). The CDR3 has 15 residues. Germline loops: CDR1 SNHLY, CDR2 FYNNEI. V was pared by 8 bases and J by 3 bases, with 16 bases between. CDR3: CASQPRDKHTGELFF. CDR3 in DNA: TGTGCCAGCCAGCCCCGGGACAAGCACACCGGGGAGCTGTTTTTT.

This clone was counted between two and nine times. The V and J genes are TRBV7-9 and TRBJ1-6, with 7 positions matching TRBD1. Trimming removed 4 bases from V and 6 bases from J; junction bases left unmatched: 6. Germline V gene lookup returns CDR1 SEHNR and CDR2 FQNEAQ (reference sequence). This CDR3 spans 15 amino acids. The CDR3 loop is CASSSSTGSNSPLHF. The CDR3, as DNA: TGTGCCAGCAGCTCATCGACAGGGAGTAATTCACCCCTCCACTTT.

V is TRBV2 and J is TRBJ1-5; D possibly corresponds to TRBD1 (6 bases). V lost 6 bases, J lost 4 bases, and 19 bases lay in between. CDR1 and CDR2 (germline): SNHLY, FYNNEI. The CDR3 totals 16 residues. CDR3 sequence reads: CASRGRQGISNQPQHF. CDR3 DNA: TGTGCCAGCAGAGGTCGGCAGGGGATAAGTAATCAGCCCCAGCATTTT.

The rearrangement uses TRBV6-4 and TRBJ2-1, with 12 bases matching TRBD2. This CDR3 comprises 15 residues. Trimming took 4 bases from V and 7 from J; bases not matched to a gene: 5. Germline V lookup: CDR1 MRHNA, CDR2 SNTAGT. The CDR3 sequence is CASSVTSGSGNEQFF. CDR3 DNA sequence: TGTGCCAGCAGTGTGACTAGCGGGAGTGGGAATGAGCAGTTCTTC.

The chain recombines TRBV9 with TRBJ2-2; no clear D gene. The germline CDR1 and CDR2 sequences are SGDLS and YYNGEE. CDR3 length: 14 amino acids. The V end lost 0 bases, the J end lost 4 bases, and 7 bases lay between the germline ends. CDR3 coding DNA: TGTGCCAGCAGCGTAGCTACCGGCACCGGGGAGCTGTTTTTT. This translates into CASSVATGTGELFF.

J is TRBJ2-6 and V is TRBV4-2, with TRBD1 matching over 12 bases. The CDR3 covers 18 residues. Germline V gene data show CDR1 as LGHNA and CDR2 as YNFKEQ. Trimming at V came to 6 bases and at J to 4 bases, leaving 10 bases not matched to a gene. The CDR3 is CASRPTGQGASGANVLTF. The CDR3 DNA is TGTGCCAGCAGACCCACGGGACAGGGGGCTTCCGGGGCCAACGTCCTGACTTTC.

The chain combines TRBV18 with TRBJ2-7; 8 bases map to TRBD1. The CDR3 consists of 15 residues. Looked up from germline, CDR1 is KGHSH and CDR2 is LQKENI. V shed 3 bases, J shed 0 bases, and the junction held 4 bases outside the gene matches. CDR3 bases: TGTGCCAGCTCACCCGGACAGGGCGACTCCTACGAGCAGTACTTC. As protein: CASSPGQGDSYEQYF.

The gene calls are TRBV19 and TRBJ2-2; 10 positions match TRBD1. The trim removed 5 bases at V and 4 bases at J, leaving 13 bases unmatched. The germline CDR1 and CDR2 sequences are LNHDA and SQIVND (reference sequence). The length of the CDR3 is 18 residues. CDR3: CASSSPWRDRGTTGELFF. CDR3 nucleotide sequence: TGTGCCAGTAGTTCCCCGTGGCGGGACAGGGGTACCACCGGGGAGCTGTTTTTT. Full variable domain (rest looked up from reference TRBV19 and TRBJ2-2): DGGITQSPKYLFRKEGQNVTLSCEQNLNHDAMYWYRQDPGQGLRLIYYSQIVNDFQKGDIAEGYSVSREKKESFPLTVTSAQKNPTAFYLCASSSPWRDRGTTGELFFGEGSRLTVL.

This clone was recorded once. The chain links TRBV5-3 to TRBJ1-5, with TRBD1 as a possible D gene (6 bases). TRBV5-3 is treated as an ORF (open reading frame) with a function not yet certain. V was clipped by 8 bases and J by 5 bases, with 17 bases between them. CDR3 length: 14 residues. The CDR3 DNA reads as TGTGCCAGTCAGGGGCAGGCTTTGCATCAGCCCCAGCATTTT. Translated, it gives CASQGQALHQPQHF.

The chain carries TRBV28 and TRBJ2-7; 7 bases map to TRBD1. V lost 6 bases to trimming and J lost 7 bases; unmatched junction nucleotides: 6. The CDR3 covers 12 residues. Germline assignment: CDR1 MDHEN and CDR2 SYDVKM. CDR3 sequence: CASSRGIGEQYF. The CDR3 coding sequence is TGTGCCAGCAGCAGGGGGATTGGAGAGCAGTACTTC.